These 20 T cell receptor beta chains share one sample of origin, sequenced in a study of T-cell reconstitution after alpha-beta-depleted transplantation in children. Library preparation (for TCRbeta) was performed with unique molecular identifiers. TCRdb itself ran the PCR reads through MiXCR, one entry per CDR3 protein. The sample shows some 490,000 distinct CDR3 sequences, roughly an eighth of them seen only once. Sequencing used PBMCs from the stem cell graft donor, obtained from the stem cell graft. Receptors were obtained from a human donor who donated a stem cell graft to a child with combined immunodeficiency.

This clonotype was counted many times. This chain uses TRBV20-1 with TRBJ2-2; D call uncertain. V was pared by 1 base and J by 1 base, with 7 bases between. The CDR3 spans 14 residues. Germline V gene data show CDR1 as DFQATT and CDR2 as SNEGSKA (reference sequence). CDR3 bases: TGCAGTGCTAGAGGAGTAGGGAACACCGGGGAGCTGTTTTTT. This encodes CSARGVGNTGELFF.

V is TRBV12-3 or TRBV12-4 and J is TRBJ2-3; D gene unclear. This CDR3 region has 16 residues. With 5 bases removed from V and 0 bases from J, the gap between germline ends came to 15 bases. The CDR3 region has the DNA TGTGCCAGCAGTCCTTACTTGATACCTAGCACAGATACGCAGTATTTT. Translating gives CASSPYLIPSTDTQYF.

This clonotype was seen many times. V is TRBV24-1 and J is TRBJ2-1; D call uncertain. The CDR3 spans 13 residues. Trimming pared 0 bases from V and 5 bases from J, leaving 4 bases between. Germline V gives CDR1 KGHDR, CDR2 SFDVKD. CDR3 residues: CATSDLWNNEQFF. In DNA form, the CDR3 reads TGTGCCACCAGTGATTTGTGGAACAATGAGCAGTTCTTC.

This clonotype was observed a few times. The chain uses TRBV15 and TRBJ2-1, with 14 bases fitting TRBD2. This CDR3 has 16 amino acids. J gave up 8 bases and V 3 bases, and 6 bases lay outside the gene matches. The V gene's germline CDR1 is LNHNV and CDR2 YYDKDF (reference sequence). The CDR3 is CATSRETSGGAYEQFF. The CDR3 DNA reads as TGTGCCACCAGCAGGGAGACTAGCGGGGGGGCCTATGAGCAGTTCTTC.

There are many counts of this clonotype. The rearrangement joins TRBV9 to TRBJ2-3; D is perhaps TRBD2 (5 bases). Germline loops: CDR1 SGDLS, CDR2 YYNGEE. This CDR3 region has 15 residues. V was pared by 0 bases and J by 0 bases, with 8 bases between. The CDR3 spells CASSVARTSTDTQYF. In DNA form, the CDR3 reads TGTGCCAGCAGCGTAGCTAGGACTAGCACAGATACGCAGTATTTT.

This clonotype was recorded at least ten times. The chain combines TRBV12-3 or TRBV12-4 with TRBJ2-1; 8 bases fit TRBD1. With V trimmed by 5 bases and J by 1 base, 4 bases remained unmatched. The CDR3 consists of 15 residues. The CDR3 sequence: CASSDTGGSYNEQFF. The CDR3 nucleotides read TGTGCCAGCAGTGATACAGGGGGTTCCTACAATGAGCAGTTCTTC.

This clonotype has just a few counts. The V call is TRBV5-1, the J call TRBJ2-1; the D is unclear. Trimming cost V 4 bases and J 5 bases, with 13 bases left between them. This CDR3 is built from 14 residues. Germline-derived CDR1 and CDR2 are SGHRS and YFSETQ. In DNA, the CDR3 is TGCGCCAGCAGCCCCGTGGGTCACAACAATGAGCAGTTCTTC. Translation: CASSPVGHNNEQFF.

The J gene is TRBJ2-7, the V gene TRBV5-1, with unresolved D. The V gene lost 3 bases and the J gene lost 2 bases, with 9 bases spanning the gap. The CDR3 covers 13 residues. Germline-derived CDR1 and CDR2 are SGHRS and YFSETQ. CDR3 protein: CASSWYRTYEQYF. The CDR3 DNA is TGCGCCAGCAGCTGGTACAGAACCTACGAGCAGTACTTC.

This clonotype was observed a few times. This chain joins TRBV30 and TRBJ2-7, with D possibly being TRBD2 (5 bases). CDR3 length: 15 residues. Trimming cost V 3 bases and J 2 bases, with 17 bases left between them. CDR1 is GTSNPN and CDR2 is SVGIG in the germline V gene (reference sequence). The CDR3 loop reads CAWSRGGSKTYEQYF. CDR3 nucleotide sequence: TGTGCCTGGAGCCGAGGAGGTTCTAAGACCTACGAGCAGTACTTC.

In nucleotides, the CDR3 is TGTGCCAGCAGTTCACAGGGTTTCGCTGCTTTCTTT. Protein: CASSSQGFAAFF. This sequence joins TRBV6-2 or TRBV6-3 and TRBJ1-1; D might be TRBD1 (6 bases). This CDR3 contains 12 residues. The V gene lost 4 bases and the J gene lost 11 bases, with 14 bases spanning the gap. Germline values: CDR1 MNHEY, CDR2 SVGEGT.

The J gene is TRBJ2-4, the V gene TRBV5-1, with 7 bases aligning to TRBD1. The germline V gene encodes CDR1 SGHRS and CDR2 YFSETQ. The J segment lost 5 bases and the V segment lost 4 bases, leaving 12 bases of the junction unmatched. The CDR3 totals 16 residues. The CDR3 coding sequence is TGCGCCAGCAGCCCTACCCCGGGACAGTTTCAAAACATTCAGTACTTC. Translated, it gives CASSPTPGQFQNIQYF.

The chain combines TRBV7-9 with TRBJ2-1; D call uncertain. V was pared by 2 bases and J by 6 bases, with 8 bases between. CDR3 size: 13 residues. From germline, CDR1 is SEHNR and CDR2 FQNEAQ (reference sequence). CDR3 in DNA: TGTGCCAGCAGCTTAACCGTAAGCAATGAGCAGTTCTTC. Translation: CASSLTVSNEQFF.

V usage is TRBV28 and J usage is TRBJ1-2; D unresolved. V was shortened by 6 bases and J by 5 bases, with 10 bases between the two germline ends. The CDR3 is 12 amino acids. Per the germline V gene, CDR1 is MDHEN and CDR2 is SYDVKM. CDR3 amino acids: CASSSTPYGYTF. CDR3 bases: TGTGCCAGCAGCTCTACACCGTATGGCTACACCTTC.

The gene calls are TRBV6-1 and TRBJ2-6, with D unclear. The V gene lost 3 bases and the J gene lost 0 bases, with 6 bases spanning the gap. Germline V gives CDR1 MNHNS, CDR2 SASEGT. There are 15 residues in the CDR3. The CDR3 bases are TGTGCCAGCAGTGATGGTCGCTCTGGGGCCAACGTCCTGACTTTC. Protein sequence: CASSDGRSGANVLTF.

This clonotype was seen repeatedly, ten times or more. The chain has TRBV12-3 or TRBV12-4 and TRBJ1-3; no firm D call. Trimming stripped 2 bases from V and 4 bases from J, with 3 bases between. There are 12 residues in the CDR3. The CDR3 DNA follows: TGTGCCAGCAGTTTACTGGGAAACACCATATATTTT. As protein: CASSLLGNTIYF.

This clonotype was found a few times. The chain uses TRBV25-1 and TRBJ1-5; no clear D. Germline CDR1 reads MGHDK; CDR2 reads SYGVNS. The CDR3 is made up of 16 amino acids. V was trimmed by 11 bases and J by 4 bases, leaving 24 bases between them. In DNA form, the CDR3 reads TGTGCCGAATTACTTCCAGCCGGGCCACAAAATCAGCCCCAGCATTTT. Translation gives CAELLPAGPQNQPQHF.

This clonotype was seen many times. The V call is TRBV15, the J call TRBJ2-1; D possibly corresponds to TRBD2 (5 bases). Trimming cost V 0 bases and J 4 bases, with 16 bases left between them. CDR3 length: 17 amino acids. Germline CDR1 is LNHNV and CDR2 is YYDKDF (reference sequence). The CDR3 here is CATSRDPGKSVYNEQFF. CDR3 DNA: TGTGCCACCAGCAGAGATCCGGGGAAGTCCGTGTACAATGAGCAGTTCTTC.

This clonotype was recorded at least ten times. This chain connects TRBV12-3 or TRBV12-4 to TRBJ2-7; D ambiguous. Trimming took off 1 base at V and 1 base at J, with 11 bases between the two ends. The CDR3 is made up of 15 amino acids. The CDR3 sequence is CASSLGTYNSYEQYF. The CDR3 DNA reads as TGTGCCAGCAGTTTAGGGACCTACAATTCCTACGAGCAGTACTTC.

The rearrangement links TRBV12-3 or TRBV12-4 to TRBJ2-6; D possibly corresponds to TRBD1 (7 bases). V was cut by 8 bases and J by 0 bases, with 17 bases left in between. This CDR3 spans 17 amino acids. CDR3 in DNA: TGTGCCAGCGCGGAGGGGGCAGAATCCTCTGGGGCCAACGTCCTGACTTTC. Its protein product is CASAEGAESSGANVLTF.

This clonotype was counted a single time. The chain combines TRBV19 with TRBJ2-1; TRBD1 aligns across 11 bases. The germline CDR1 and CDR2 sequences are LNHDA and SQIVND (reference sequence). This CDR3 spans 16 amino acids. The trim removed 5 bases at V and 6 bases at J, leaving 9 bases unmatched. The CDR3 region has the DNA TGTGCCAGTAGTCTGGGGACAGGGGGGTTCGGCAATGAGCAGTTCTTC. It translates to CASSLGTGGFGNEQFF.